This T cell receptor beta chain was documented in a study of cytomegalovirus exposure and HLA in healthy donors. Study findings and constraints: Three chains linked to CMV were shown in vitro to be specific for CMV antigens. Both high specificity and high sensitivity reportedly marked the classifier's diagnosis of cytomegalovirus status.

Profiled with immunoSEQ multiplex PCR; TCRdb holds only in-frame clones, not every one. In the table there are some 150,000 clones, 85% to 90% of which are singletons. As concerns this clone: Its target is unknown.

The CDR3 spans 16 residues. Germline V gene lookup returns CDR1 SGHDT and CDR2 YYEEEE. Trimming took off 2 bases at V and 0 bases at J, with 14 bases between the two ends. The source material was PBMCs. The TCR originated in a woman aged 18-29 years in good health and CMV-seropositive. The chain combines TRBV5-6 with TRBJ1-1, with D possibly TRBD1 on 6 matching bases. In DNA form, the CDR3 reads TGTGCCAGCAGCTTAGCGGGGGGCACTATGAACACTGAAGCTTTCTTT. It yields the protein CASSLAGGTMNTEAFF.